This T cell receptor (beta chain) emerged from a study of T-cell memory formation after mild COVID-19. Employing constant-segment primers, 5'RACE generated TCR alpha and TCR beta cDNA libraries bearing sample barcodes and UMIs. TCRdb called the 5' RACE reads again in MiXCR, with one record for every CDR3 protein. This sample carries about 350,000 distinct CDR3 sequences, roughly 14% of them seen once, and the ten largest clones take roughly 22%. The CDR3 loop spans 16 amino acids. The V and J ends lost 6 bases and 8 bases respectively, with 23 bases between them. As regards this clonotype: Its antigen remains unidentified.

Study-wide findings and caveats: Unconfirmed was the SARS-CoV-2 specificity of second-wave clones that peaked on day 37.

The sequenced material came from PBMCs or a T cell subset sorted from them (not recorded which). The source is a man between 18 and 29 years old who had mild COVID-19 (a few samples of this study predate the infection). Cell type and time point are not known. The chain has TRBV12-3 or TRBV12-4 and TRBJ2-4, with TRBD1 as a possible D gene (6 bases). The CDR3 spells CASSSTSQGSVYIQYF. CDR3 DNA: TGTGCCAGCAGCTCCACTTCTCAGGGGTCAGTGTACATTCAGTACTTC.